What follows are 31 T cell receptor beta chains derived from one specimen sequenced in a study of metastatic and nonmetastatic thyroid tumors. TCRdb reprocessed the PCR reads using MiXCR. Among 45,000 to 60,000 clones listed, more than 15% were seen once. Each patient went into thyroid surgery without having received any treatment. Sequencing was done on a sample of blood. The origin of the receptors is a female donor with papillary thyroid cancer or a benign thyroid nodule (not recorded which). Some clones in this sample may be carry-over from other donors' samples.

This clone was detected ten times or more. The chain is built from TRBV3-1 and TRBJ1-2, with D possibly matching TRBD1 (5 bases). The length of the CDR3 is 14 residues. Germline-derived CDR1 and CDR2 are LGHDT and YNNKEL (reference sequence). V was clipped by 0 bases and J by 2 bases, with 7 bases between them. The CDR3 reads CASSQEGGNYGYTF. The CDR3 nucleotides read TGTGCCAGCAGCCAAGAGGGGGGAAACTATGGCTACACCTTC. Using reference TRBV3-1 and TRBJ1-2 for the parts outside the CDR3, the full variable domain is DTAVSQTPKYLVTQMGNDKSIKCEQNLGHDTMYWYKQDSKKFLKIMFSYNNKELIINETVPNRFSPKSPDKAHLNLHINSLELGDSAVYFCASSQEGGNYGYTFGSGTRLTVV.

This clone was counted at least ten times. This chain joins TRBV7-8 and TRBJ2-2, with 11 bases aligning to TRBD2. Germline CDR1 SGHVS, CDR2 FQNEAQ. Unmatched junction bases numbered 3, after V lost 2 bases and J lost 1 base. The CDR3 runs to 17 residues. The CDR3 is CASSLRGLAENTGELFF. The CDR3 DNA is TGTGCCAGCAGCTTAAGGGGACTAGCGGAGAACACCGGGGAGCTGTTTTTT. The full variable domain, with the rest looked up from reference TRBV7-8 and TRBJ2-2, is GAGVSQSPRYKVAKRGQDVALRCDPISGHVSLFWYQQALGQGPEFLTYFQNEAQLDKSGLPSDRFFAERPEGSVSTLKIQRTQQEDSAVYLCASSLRGLAENTGELFFGEGSRLTVL.

This clone was recorded many times. This chain joins TRBV7-6 and TRBJ2-7, with no clear D. Germline V CDR1 and CDR2: SGHVS, FNYEAQ. V was shortened by 6 bases and J by 5 bases, with 8 bases between the two germline ends. This CDR3 comprises 11 residues. CDR3 sequence: CASSSNNEQYF. CDR3 in DNA: TGTGCCAGCAGTTCCAACAACGAGCAGTACTTC.

There are many counts of this clone. J is TRBJ2-1 and V is TRBV4-2, with D unclear. The CDR3 runs 13 residues. Trimming took off 3 bases at V and 7 bases at J, with 10 bases between the two ends. CDR1 and CDR2 from the germline V gene are LGHNA and YNFKEQ. CDR3 protein: CASSHSIGNEQFF. The CDR3 DNA follows: TGTGCCAGCAGCCACAGTATCGGTAATGAGCAGTTCTTC.

There are a few counts of this clone. The chain has TRBV6-2 or TRBV6-3 and TRBJ2-5; the match to TRBD1 covers 9 bases. CDR3 length equals 15 residues. Germline trimming cut 2 bases from V and 4 bases from J; bases unmatched to any gene: 5. Germline values: CDR1 MNHEY, CDR2 SVGEGT. The CDR3 protein is CASSYGDREVETQYF. The CDR3 DNA is TGTGCCAGCAGTTACGGGGACAGGGAAGTAGAGACCCAGTACTTC.

There are many counts of this clone. The rearrangement uses TRBV29-1 and TRBJ1-4, with 10 nucleotides matching TRBD1. V lost 6 bases to trimming and J lost 8 bases; unmatched junction nucleotides: 9. Germline V CDR1 and CDR2: SQVTM, ANQGSEA. This CDR3 is 14 amino acids long. The CDR3 spells CSVETGGAREKLFF. Here the CDR3 DNA reads TGCAGCGTAGAGACAGGGGGCGCGAGGGAAAAACTGTTTTTT.

V gene TRBV11-3 combines with J gene TRBJ2-2, with 13 bases fitting TRBD2. This CDR3 contains 16 residues. CDR1 SGHNT and CDR2 YENEEA come from the germline V gene. V was clipped by 5 bases and J by 6 bases; unmatched bases: 6. CDR3 region: CASSPGLAGVAGELFF. CDR3 in DNA: TGTGCCAGCAGCCCTGGACTAGCGGGAGTCGCCGGGGAGCTGTTTTTT. Full variable domain (remainder filled in from reference TRBV11-3 and TRBJ2-2): EAGVVQSPRYKIIEKKQPVAFWCNPISGHNTLYWYLQNLGQGPELLIRYENEEAVDDSQLPKDRFSAERLKGVDSTLKIQPAELGDSAVYLCASSPGLAGVAGELFFGEGSRLTVL.

This clone appeared many times. The V and J genes are TRBV28 and TRBJ2-1; D tentatively fits TRBD1 or TRBD2 (6 bases each). V was clipped by 1 base and J by 4 bases, with 14 bases between them. Germline V gene lookup returns CDR1 MDHEN and CDR2 SYDVKM. This CDR3 contains 16 residues. The CDR3 sequence: CASSLYRGPRYNEQFF. CDR3 nucleotide sequence: TGTGCCAGCAGTTTATATCGGGGGCCCCGATACAATGAGCAGTTCTTC.

This clone was counted between two and nine times. The chain recombines TRBV28 with TRBJ2-6; D may be TRBD1 (6 bases). CDR3 length equals 17 residues. V was pared by 6 bases and J by 3 bases, with 18 bases between. Germline V lookup: CDR1 MDHEN, CDR2 SYDVKM. The CDR3 DNA reads TGTGCCAGCAGCAGGACAGCCGATCTTGATGGGGCCAACGTCCTGACTTTC. It encodes CASSRTADLDGANVLTF.

At least ten counts were recorded for this clone. In DNA form, the CDR3 reads TGTGCCAGCAGCTCCCTAGCGGGAACGGGGTACAATGAGCAGTTCTTC. Translating it yields CASSSLAGTGYNEQFF. J is TRBJ2-1 and V is TRBV7-3; 9 bases match TRBD2. The CDR3 has 16 amino acids. V was pared by 4 bases and J by 4 bases, with 8 bases of the junction left unmatched. CDR1 is SGHTA and CDR2 is FQGTGA in the germline V gene.

The sample holds many counts of this clone. The DNA of the CDR3 is TGTGCCAGCAGCCCTCTGGATTTCAACAATGAGCAGTTCTTC. Encoded protein: CASSPLDFNNEQFF. The chain carries TRBV5-4 and TRBJ2-1; D remains ambiguous. V dropped 4 bases and J dropped 5 bases, with 13 bases sitting between them. The CDR3 length is 14 residues. The V gene's germline CDR1 is SGHNT and CDR2 YYREEE (reference sequence).

This clone has at least ten counts. A single base separates this from a much larger clone, so it may be a read error. Other DNA sequences in the same sample also yield this CDR3. The V and J genes are TRBV2 and TRBJ2-1; tentative D call: TRBD2 (6 bases). Trimming removed 6 bases from V and 7 bases from J, with 19 bases in between. CDR1 and CDR2 from the germline V gene are SNHLY and FYNNEI. The CDR3 length is 15 residues. In DNA form, the CDR3 reads TGTGCCAGCAGACCCGGGACGAGCGGGCGTAATGAGCAGTTCTTC. Translating gives CASRPGTSGRNEQFF. The variable domain in full, completed from reference TRBV2 and TRBJ2-1, reads EPEVTQTPSHQVTQMGQEVILRCVPISNHLYFYWYRQILGQKVEFLVSFYNNEISEKSEIFDDQFSVERPDGSNFTLKIRSTKLEDSAMYFCASRPGTSGRNEQFFGPGTRLTVL.

This clone was counted at least ten times. This rearrangement joins TRBV27 to TRBJ2-7; maybe TRBD2 (7 bases). V was trimmed by 2 bases and J by 3 bases, leaving 26 bases between them. The CDR3 length is 19 residues. Germline CDR1 reads MNHEY; CDR2 reads SMNVEV (reference sequence). Here the CDR3 DNA reads TGTGCCAGCAGTTTACCCTTGGGGGGGGGGCCACCATCGTTCTACGAGCAGTACTTC. Its translation is CASSLPLGGGPPSFYEQYF.

This clone was detected a few times. This may come from a read error, since a much larger clone is one base off. The V call is TRBV19, the J call TRBJ2-1; TRBD2 matches at 8 bases. The CDR3 sequence is 13 residues long. The V and J ends lost 7 bases and 8 bases, in that order; junction bases with no gene match: 7. Germline V lookup: CDR1 LNHDA, CDR2 SQIVND (reference sequence). CDR3 sequence (DNA): TGTGCCAGTATCCACGGGACTAGGGATGAGCAGTTCTTC. Translation gives CASIHGTRDEQFF.

This clone occurred many times. The rearrangement uses TRBV2 and TRBJ1-3; 8 bases are a match to TRBD1. V shed 6 bases and J 0 bases; nucleotides not matched to a gene: 4. This CDR3 region has 15 residues. The germline gives CDR1 SNHLY, CDR2 FYNNEI. The CDR3 here is CASSRTGLSGNTIYF. The CDR3 nucleotides read TGTGCCAGCAGCCGGACAGGGCTCTCTGGAAACACCATATATTTT.

Ten or more counts support this clone. The V gene is TRBV28, the J gene TRBJ1-3, with D uncertain. V lost 5 bases, J lost 4 bases, and 6 bases lay in between. In germline, CDR1 is MDHEN, CDR2 SYDVKM. This CDR3 spans 12 amino acids. The CDR3 is CASSPPGNTIYF. The CDR3 DNA is TGTGCCAGCAGTCCCCCGGGAAACACCATATATTTT. Together with reference TRBV28 and TRBJ1-3, the CDR3 gives the full variable domain: DVKVTQSSRYLVKRTGEKVFLECVQDMDHENMFWYRQDPGLGLRLIYFSYDVKMKEKGDIPEGYSVSREKKERFSLILESASTNQTSMYLCASSPPGNTIYFGEGSWLTVV.

Only a few counts were recorded for this clone. V and J are TRBV12-3 or TRBV12-4 and TRBJ2-7, with a possible D match to TRBD1 (8 bases). The CDR3 extends over 15 amino acids. The V and J ends lost 6 bases and 4 bases respectively, with 19 bases between them. The CDR3 DNA reads TGTGCCAGCAGCCCAGAGCGGGACAGGACGTACGAGCAGTACTTC. Protein product: CASSPERDRTYEQYF.

The chain employs TRBV6-1 and TRBJ2-2, with TRBD2 as a possible D gene (6 bases). Germline values: CDR1 MNHNS, CDR2 SASEGT. Trimming cost V 9 bases and J 7 bases, with 18 bases left between them. The CDR3 runs 14 residues. The CDR3 region has the DNA TGTGCCAGACGGAGGGAGGCCACTGGCGGGGAGCTGTTTTTT. Translation gives CARRREATGGELFF.

The chain couples TRBV5-1 to TRBJ1-2, with D tentatively TRBD1 (6 bases). Germline V gene sequence: CDR1 SGHRS, CDR2 YFSETQ. The germline V and J ends were trimmed by 4 bases and 2 bases, with 18 bases remaining between them. The CDR3 runs 16 residues. CDR3 residues: CASSTGHLASNYGYTF. CDR3 bases: TGCGCCAGCAGCACGGGACATCTAGCTTCCAACTATGGCTACACCTTC.

V usage is TRBV28 and J usage is TRBJ1-1; the match to TRBD1 covers 9 bases. This CDR3 has 15 amino acids. The V gene's germline CDR1 is MDHEN and CDR2 SYDVKM. J lost 4 bases, V lost 3 bases, and 6 bases had no gene match. CDR3 protein: CASSFPGTGSTEAFF. The CDR3 coding sequence is TGTGCCAGCAGTTTCCCCGGGACAGGGTCCACTGAAGCTTTCTTT.

This clone appeared many times. The chain is built from TRBV7-2 and TRBJ1-2; the D is unclear. This CDR3 is 14 amino acids long. Germline V gene sequence: CDR1 SGHTA, CDR2 FQGNSA. V was shortened by 8 bases and J by 2 bases, with 15 bases between the two germline ends. Written as DNA, the CDR3 is TGTGCCAGCGCCCCAAGGGATCAGAACTATGGCTACACCTTC. Protein sequence: CASAPRDQNYGYTF.

The chain is built from TRBV27 and TRBJ1-2, with TRBD1 matching over 10 bases. Trimming cost V 5 bases and J 5 bases; bases outside gene matches: 8. The CDR3 is 15 amino acids. The germline V gene has CDR1 MNHEY and CDR2 SMNVEV (reference sequence). The CDR3 DNA sequence: TGTGCCAGCAGTCTAACCGGGACAGGGGTTTATGGCTACACCTTC. As protein: CASSLTGTGVYGYTF.

This clone was counted at least ten times. The rearrangement links TRBV29-1 to TRBJ2-5; a possible D gene is TRBD2 (5 bases). Between the trimmed V and J ends, which lost 8 bases and 0 bases, there was a span of 13 bases. From germline, CDR1 is SQVTM and CDR2 ANQGSEA. The CDR3 extends over 13 amino acids. CDR3 DNA sequence: TGCAGCATTGGAAGACTAAACCAAGAGACCCAGTACTTC. Translating gives CSIGRLNQETQYF.

This clone was observed at least ten times. At the DNA level, this CDR3 is encoded by other sequences in the same sample as well. The J gene is TRBJ1-4, the V gene TRBV7-9; 11 positions agree with TRBD1. CDR1 is SEHNR and CDR2 is FQNEAQ in the germline V gene (reference sequence). The ends lost 4 bases at V and 2 bases at J; junction bases unmatched: 3. The CDR3 runs to 16 residues. This CDR3 reads CASSSGQGGTNEKLFF. The DNA for the CDR3 is TGTGCCAGCAGCTCGGGACAGGGGGGTACTAATGAAAAACTGTTTTTT.

This clone was observed a handful of times. The chain combines TRBV6-1 with TRBJ2-3; D unclear. Germline CDR1 reads MNHNS; CDR2 reads SASEGT. The CDR3 is 12 residues long. Trimming cost V 8 bases and J 1 base, with 7 bases left between them. The CDR3 nucleotides are TGTGCCAGCTCCTGGGGCACAGATACGCAGTATTTT. Its translation: CASSWGTDTQYF.

This clone was detected only a few times. The V and J genes are TRBV6-2 or TRBV6-3 and TRBJ2-3, with D tentatively TRBD1 (5 bases). The germline V and J ends were trimmed by 5 bases and 9 bases, with 24 bases remaining between them. Germline V gene lookup returns CDR1 MNHEY and CDR2 SVGEGT. This CDR3 is built from 16 residues. The CDR3 protein is CASSGLDTDPTYTQYF. The CDR3 nucleotides are TGTGCCAGCAGTGGTCTGGACACGGACCCCACATACACGCAGTATTTT.

This clone turned up a few times. Possible read error: a much larger clone is one base away. The J gene is TRBJ2-7, the V gene TRBV29-1, with D hard to call. The V and J ends lost 3 bases and 2 bases respectively, with 17 bases between them. The CDR3 is 15 residues long. Germline lookup yields CDR1 SQVTM and CDR2 ANQGSEA. The CDR3 DNA is TGCAGCGTTGAGGTCCGAGACACTCAAACCTACGAGCAGTACTTC. Translated, it gives CSVEVRDTQTYEQYF.

The sample holds many counts of this clone. Other DNA sequences in the sample encode the same CDR3. V is TRBV6-1 and J is TRBJ2-7; D gene uncertain. Trimming cost V 7 bases and J 0 bases, with 10 bases left between them. The CDR3 length is 13 residues. The germline V gene encodes CDR1 MNHNS and CDR2 SASEGT. For the CDR3, the DNA is TGTGCCAGCACGCCAGGTCCCTCCTACGAGCAGTACTTC. Encoded protein: CASTPGPSYEQYF.

The chain links TRBV20-1 to TRBJ2-7; D is possibly TRBD2 (8 bases). The V and J ends lost 1 base and 0 bases respectively, with 13 bases between them. CDR1 is DFQATT, CDR2 SNEGSKA, per germline (reference sequence). The CDR3 consists of 15 residues. CDR3 amino acids: CSARVAGQNSYEQYF. CDR3 DNA sequence: TGCAGTGCTAGAGTAGCGGGACAGAACTCCTACGAGCAGTACTTC.

V gene TRBV11-1 combines with J gene TRBJ1-2; D call uncertain. The CDR3 is 17 residues long. Deletions cut 4 bases from V and 0 bases from J, with 18 bases between. The germline V gene has CDR1 SGHAT and CDR2 FQDESV (reference sequence). In DNA form, the CDR3 reads TGTGCCAGCAGCTCCGGGTCCAACAGCCGTTCTAACTATGGCTACACCTTC. This gives the protein CASSSGSNSRSNYGYTF.

The genes are TRBV5-1 and TRBJ2-5; 7 bases match TRBD1. Per the germline V gene, CDR1 is SGHRS and CDR2 is YFSETQ. This CDR3 has 16 residues. The ends lost 1 base at V and 1 base at J; junction bases unmatched: 7. The CDR3 DNA is TGCGCCAGCAGCTTGATGGGGACAGCTGCCCAAGAGACCCAGTACTTC. The encoded protein is CASSLMGTAAQETQYF.